The sequence of this T cell receptor beta chain was determined in a study of CD8+ T cells in alopecia areata. Extracted from the samples, RNA was reverse transcribed into cDNA to serve as the sequencing template. Measured with immunoSEQ multiplex PCR; TCRdb has only the in-frame clones, and not every one. The repertoire holds 110,000 or so clones, with about two fifths as singletons. J lost 7 bases, V lost 3 bases, and 8 bases had no gene match. The CDR3 length is 14 residues. The chain carries TRBV23-1 and TRBJ1-2; TRBD1 agrees at 7 bases. TRBV23-1 is placed among ORFs of uncertain function. The TCR comes from a human donor with alopecia areata. The source material was CD4+ T cells sorted from blood. CDR3 coding DNA: TGCGCCAGCAGTCATAACCGGGACAGTCGTGGCTACACCTTC. Its protein is CASSHNRDSRGYTF.